This is a list of T cell receptor beta chains from one sample in a study of T cell responses to AZD1222 COVID-19 vaccine. Method: immunoSEQ multiplex PCR; TCRdb's copy keeps in-frame clones and lacks some. The sample has more than 75,000 clones; 85% to 90% are singletons. Sequenced here: peripheral blood, sampled on day 0 of AZD1222 vaccination. Source of these receptors: an adult in good health. The CDR3 runs from the conserved cysteine through the conserved F or W. Each record gives: J gene, D gene, clone size, CDR3 length, V gene, CDR3 DNA, CDR3 protein. D genes are given only for firm matches. Size values are once, few and many counts, or a class for expanded clones, and some rows have none.

>TRBJ2-7|.|.|14|TRBV7-8
TGTGCCAGCAGAGGACAGCCGAGCTCCTACGAGCAGTACTTC
CASRGQPSSYEQYF
>TRBJ2-3|.|.|13|TRBV7-2
TGTGCCAGCAGCCACCGCCGGGGGGATACGCAGTATTTT
CASSHRRGDTQYF
>TRBJ2-3|.|.|16|TRBV7-2
TGTGCCAGCAGCTTAGGTGTAGGCCAGGGGGGAGATACGCAGTATTTT
CASSLGVGQGGDTQYF
>TRBJ1-1|TRBD1|.|15|TRBV9
TGTGCCAGCAGCGGGGAGGGACAGCCACTCCCAGAAGCTTTCTTT
CASSGEGQPLPEAFF
>TRBJ2-7|TRBD2|.|16|TRBV4-3
TGCGCCAGCAGCCAAGCAGGGACTAGCGGAGCCTACGAGCAGTACTTC
CASSQAGTSGAYEQYF
>TRBJ2-1|.|.|15|TRBV29-1
TGCAGCGTTGAAGGGACCCTAGGAGGTCTGGATGAGCAGTTCTTC
CSVEGTLGGLDEQFF
>TRBJ1-1|.|.|15|TRBV4-2
TGTGCCAGCAGCCAAGATCTTTGGGGGGGCACTGAAGCTTTCTTT
CASSQDLWGGTEAFF
>TRBJ2-1|TRBD2|.|15|TRBV5-4
TGTGCCAGCAGCTTGGAAGCGGGAGTCCACAATGAGCAGTTCTTC
CASSLEAGVHNEQFF
>TRBJ1-5|.|once|14|TRBV4-3
TGCGCCAGCAGCCAAGATCGGGGGACGCCAGCCCGGCATTTT
CASSQDRGTPARHF
>TRBJ1-2|.|.|15|TRBV27
TGTGCCAGCAGTCCAAACAGGGCTCGTAGCTATGGCTACACCTTC
CASSPNRARSYGYTF
>TRBJ1-1|.|.|16|TRBV4-3
TGCGCCAGCAGCGGAACTGGCGGCCAGCCGAACACTGAAGCTTTCTTT
CASSGTGGQPNTEAFF
>TRBJ1-1|.|.|15|TRBV4-1
TGCGCCAGCAGCCAAGGTTTAGACTTTTCCACTGAAGCTTTCTTT
CASSQGLDFSTEAFF
>TRBJ1-5|TRBD1|.|15|TRBV4-1
TGCGCCAGCAGCCAAACCGGGACAGGGATTCAGCCCCAGCATTTT
CASSQTGTGIQPQHF
>TRBJ1-4|.|.|14|TRBV4-1
TGCGCCAGCAGCCAACAGGGGAGTAGCGAAAAACTGTTTTTT
CASSQQGSSEKLFF
>TRBJ2-5|.|.|15|TRBV28
TGTGCCAGCAGAGGTCCAAATGTCGCGCAGGAGACCCAGTACTTC
CASRGPNVAQETQYF
>TRBJ1-1|.|once|12|TRBV6-5
TGTGCCAGCAGTTACCAGAACACTGAAGCTTTCTTT
CASSYQNTEAFF